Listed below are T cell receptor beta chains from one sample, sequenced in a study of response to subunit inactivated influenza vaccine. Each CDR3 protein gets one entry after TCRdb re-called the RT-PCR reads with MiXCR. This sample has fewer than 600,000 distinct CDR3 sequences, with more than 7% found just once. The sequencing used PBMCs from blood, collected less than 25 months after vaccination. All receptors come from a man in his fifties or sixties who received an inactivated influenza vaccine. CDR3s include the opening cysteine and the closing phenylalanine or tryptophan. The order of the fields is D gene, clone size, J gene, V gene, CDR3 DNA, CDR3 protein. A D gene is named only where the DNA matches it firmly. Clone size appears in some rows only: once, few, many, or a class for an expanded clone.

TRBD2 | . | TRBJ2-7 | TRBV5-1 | TGCGCCAGCAGCTTGGCCGGGACTAGCGGGACCTACGAGCAGTACTTC | CASSLAGTSGTYEQYF
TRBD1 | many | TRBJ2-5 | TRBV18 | TGTGCCAGCTCGCACCGGGGACAGATACAAGAGACCCAGTACTTC | CASSHRGQIQETQYF
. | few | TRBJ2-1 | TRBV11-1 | TGTGCCAGCAGCATCAGGGTGGGTGAGCAGTTCTTC | CASSIRVGEQFF
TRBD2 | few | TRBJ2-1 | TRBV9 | TGTGCCAGCAGCGGAACCTTAGCGGGGGGGCGCAATGAGCAGTTCTTC | CASSGTLAGGRNEQFF
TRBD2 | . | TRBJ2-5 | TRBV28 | TGTGCCAGCAGTTTCTCTATAGCGGGAGAGGCGCTGACCCAGTACTTC | CASSFSIAGEALTQYF
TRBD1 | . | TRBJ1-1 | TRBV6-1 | TGTGCCAGCAGACGGACAGGGGGCTGGTTTGCTTTCTTT | CASRRTGGWFAFF
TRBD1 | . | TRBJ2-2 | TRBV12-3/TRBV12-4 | TGTGCCAGCAACGGGGGACAGGGAAACACCGGGGAGCTGTTTTTT | CASNGGQGNTGELFF
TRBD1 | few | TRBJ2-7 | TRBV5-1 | TGCGCCAGCAGGACGGGACAGGTGAGCTCCTACGAGCAGTACTTC | CASRTGQVSSYEQYF
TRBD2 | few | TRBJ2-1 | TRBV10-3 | TGTGCCACTAGCGGGGGAGGTTATGAGCAGTTCTTC | CATSGGGYEQFF
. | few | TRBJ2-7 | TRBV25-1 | TGTGCCAGCAGACCCGACCCGACCTACGAGCAGTACTTC | CASRPDPTYEQYF
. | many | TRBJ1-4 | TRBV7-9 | TGTGCCAGCAGACGGGGGAAGATGGAAGAAAAACTGTTTTTT | CASRRGKMEEKLFF
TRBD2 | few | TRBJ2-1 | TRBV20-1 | TGCAGTGCAACGGGACTAGCGGGAGTGCTTGAGCAGTTCTTC | CSATGLAGVLEQFF
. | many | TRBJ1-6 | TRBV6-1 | TGTGCCAGCAGGGGGAGTAGGACGGAGAATTCACCCCTCCACTTT | CASRGSRTENSPLHF
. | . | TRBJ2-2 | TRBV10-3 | TGTGCCATCAGTGTGGGCCAGGTTAACACCGGGGAGCTGTTTTTT | CAISVGQVNTGELFF
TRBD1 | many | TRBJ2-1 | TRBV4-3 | TGCGCCAGCAGCCAAGAACCCCCCGGGACAGCTTACAATGAGCAGTTCTTC | CASSQEPPGTAYNEQFF
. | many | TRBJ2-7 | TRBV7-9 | TGTGCCAGCAGCTTACTAACACAGGGTGTATACGAGCAGTACTTC | CASSLLTQGVYEQYF
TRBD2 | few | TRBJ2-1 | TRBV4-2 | TGTGCCAGCAGCCAAGGGACTAGCGGAGTAGATTACAATGAGCAGTTCTTC | CASSQGTSGVDYNEQFF
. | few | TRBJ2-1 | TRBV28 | TGTGCCAGCAGTCCCGGGCCCGAAGCGTTCTTC | CASSPGPEAFF
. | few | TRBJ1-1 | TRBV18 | TGTGCCAGCTCACTCGACCAGTTTATGAACACTGAAGCTTTCTTT | CASSLDQFMNTEAFF
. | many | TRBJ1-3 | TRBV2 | TGTGCCAGCAATGGCCCCTACGGTGGCACCATATATTTT | CASNGPYGGTIYF
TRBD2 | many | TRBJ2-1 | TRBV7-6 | TGTGCCAGCAGCGGTAGCGGGAGAGAGCAGTTCTTC | CASSGSGREQFF
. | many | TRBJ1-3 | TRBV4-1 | TGCGCCAGCAGCCAAGATCGGGTCAGGGTCCCTCGAAACACCATATATTTT | CASSQDRVRVPRNTIYF